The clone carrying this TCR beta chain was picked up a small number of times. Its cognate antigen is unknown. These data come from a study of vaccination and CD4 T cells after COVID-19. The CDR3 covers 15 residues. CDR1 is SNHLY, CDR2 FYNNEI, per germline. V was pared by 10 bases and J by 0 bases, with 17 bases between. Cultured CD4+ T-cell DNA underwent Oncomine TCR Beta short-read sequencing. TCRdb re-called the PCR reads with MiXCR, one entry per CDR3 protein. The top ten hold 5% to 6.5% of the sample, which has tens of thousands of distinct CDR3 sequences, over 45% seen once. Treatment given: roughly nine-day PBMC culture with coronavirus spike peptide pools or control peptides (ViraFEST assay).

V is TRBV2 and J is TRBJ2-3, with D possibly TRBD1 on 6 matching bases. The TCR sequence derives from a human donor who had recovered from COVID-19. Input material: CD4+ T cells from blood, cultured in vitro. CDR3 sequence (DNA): TGTGCCACCAGGACAGAGCCTTTTAGCACAGATACGCAGTATTTT. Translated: CATRTEPFSTDTQYF.